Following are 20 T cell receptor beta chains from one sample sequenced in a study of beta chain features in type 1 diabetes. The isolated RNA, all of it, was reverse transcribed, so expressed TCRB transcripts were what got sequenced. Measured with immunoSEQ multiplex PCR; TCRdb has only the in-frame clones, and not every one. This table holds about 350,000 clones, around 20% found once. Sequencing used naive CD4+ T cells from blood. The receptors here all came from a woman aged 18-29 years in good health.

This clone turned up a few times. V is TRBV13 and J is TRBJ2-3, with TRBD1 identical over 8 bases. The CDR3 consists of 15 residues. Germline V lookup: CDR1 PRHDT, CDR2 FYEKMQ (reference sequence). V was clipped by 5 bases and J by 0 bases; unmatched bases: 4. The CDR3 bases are TGTGCCAGCAGCACGGGACAGGCTAGCACAGATACGCAGTATTTT. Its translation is CASSTGQASTDTQYF.

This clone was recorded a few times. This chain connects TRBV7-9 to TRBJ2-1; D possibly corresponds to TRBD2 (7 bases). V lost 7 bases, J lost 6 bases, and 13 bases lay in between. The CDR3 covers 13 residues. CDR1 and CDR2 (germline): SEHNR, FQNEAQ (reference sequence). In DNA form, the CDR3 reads TGTGCCAGCACCAAAGGGGGGGGCAATGAGCAGTTCTTC. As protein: CASTKGGGNEQFF.

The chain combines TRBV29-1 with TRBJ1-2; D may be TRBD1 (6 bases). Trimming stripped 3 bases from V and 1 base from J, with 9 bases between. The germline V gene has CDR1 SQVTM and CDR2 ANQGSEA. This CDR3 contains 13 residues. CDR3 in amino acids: CSVEAGVNYGYTF. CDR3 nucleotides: TGCAGCGTTGAGGCAGGGGTTAACTATGGCTACACCTTC.

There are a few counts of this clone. CDR3 DNA sequence: TGCGCCAGCAGCCAAGAGGAGAATCAGCCCCAGCATTTT. Its protein product is CASSQEENQPQHF. The chain uses TRBV4-3 and TRBJ1-5; D is ambiguous. V gave up 0 bases and J gave up 4 bases, with 4 bases separating them. The CDR3 runs 13 residues. Germline loops: CDR1 LGHNA, CDR2 YSLEER.

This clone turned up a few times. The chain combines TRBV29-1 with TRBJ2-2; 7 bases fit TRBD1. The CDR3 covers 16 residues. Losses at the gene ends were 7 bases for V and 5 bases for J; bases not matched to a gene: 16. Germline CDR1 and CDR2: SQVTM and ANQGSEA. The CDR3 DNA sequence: TGCAGCGCAACGAACGACAGGGTCCCTTGGACCGGGGAGCTGTTTTTT. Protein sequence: CSATNDRVPWTGELFF.

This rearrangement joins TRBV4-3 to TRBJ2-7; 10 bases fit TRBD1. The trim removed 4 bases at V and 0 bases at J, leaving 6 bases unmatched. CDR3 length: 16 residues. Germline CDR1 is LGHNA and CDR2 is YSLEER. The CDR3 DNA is TGCGCCAGCAGCCGGATAGGGACAGGGGCCTCCTACGAGCAGTACTTC. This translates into CASSRIGTGASYEQYF.

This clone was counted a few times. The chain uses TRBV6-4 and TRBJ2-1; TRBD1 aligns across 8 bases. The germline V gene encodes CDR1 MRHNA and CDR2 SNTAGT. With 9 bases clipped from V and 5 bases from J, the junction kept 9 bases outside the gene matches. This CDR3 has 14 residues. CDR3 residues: CARGTGLQHNEQFF. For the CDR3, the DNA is TGTGCCAGAGGGACAGGCCTCCAGCACAATGAGCAGTTCTTC.

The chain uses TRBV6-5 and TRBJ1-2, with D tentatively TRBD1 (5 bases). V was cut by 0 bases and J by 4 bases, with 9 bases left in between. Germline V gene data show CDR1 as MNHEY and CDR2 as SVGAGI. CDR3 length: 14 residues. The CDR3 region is CASSYSQGIYGYTF. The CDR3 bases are TGTGCCAGCAGTTACTCGCAGGGTATCTATGGCTACACCTTC.

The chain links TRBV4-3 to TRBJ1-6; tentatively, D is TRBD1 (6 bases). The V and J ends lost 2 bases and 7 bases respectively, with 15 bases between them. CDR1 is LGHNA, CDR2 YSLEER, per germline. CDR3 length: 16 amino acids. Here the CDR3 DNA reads TGCGCCAGCAGCCAAAGAAACAGGGCTGGGAATTCACCCCTCCACTTT. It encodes CASSQRNRAGNSPLHF.

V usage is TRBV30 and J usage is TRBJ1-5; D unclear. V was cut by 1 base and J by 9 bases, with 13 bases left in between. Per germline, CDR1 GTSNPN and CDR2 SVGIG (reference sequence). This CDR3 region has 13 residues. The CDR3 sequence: CAWSAAVRAPQHF. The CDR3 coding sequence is TGTGCCTGGAGTGCCGCGGTCCGCGCGCCCCAGCATTTT.

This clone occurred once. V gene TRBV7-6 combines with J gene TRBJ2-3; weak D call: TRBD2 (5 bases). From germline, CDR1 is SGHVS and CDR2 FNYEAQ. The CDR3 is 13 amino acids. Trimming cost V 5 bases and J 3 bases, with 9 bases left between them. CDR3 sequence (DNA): TGTGCCAGCAGCCGCGCGGGTACAGATACGCAGTATTTT. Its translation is CASSRAGTDTQYF.

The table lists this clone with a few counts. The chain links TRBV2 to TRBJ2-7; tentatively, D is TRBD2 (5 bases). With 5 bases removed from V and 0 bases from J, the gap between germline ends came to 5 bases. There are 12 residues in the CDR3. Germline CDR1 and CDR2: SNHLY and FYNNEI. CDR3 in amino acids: CASSRGSYEQYF. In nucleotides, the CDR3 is TGTGCCAGCAGTCGGGGCTCCTACGAGCAGTACTTC.

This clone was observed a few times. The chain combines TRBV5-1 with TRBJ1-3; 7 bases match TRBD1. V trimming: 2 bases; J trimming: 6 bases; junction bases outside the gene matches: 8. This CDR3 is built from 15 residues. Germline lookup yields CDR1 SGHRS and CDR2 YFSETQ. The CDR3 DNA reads TGCGCCAGCAGCTTAAGACAGGGCCGGGAAAACACCATATATTTT. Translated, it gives CASSLRQGRENTIYF.

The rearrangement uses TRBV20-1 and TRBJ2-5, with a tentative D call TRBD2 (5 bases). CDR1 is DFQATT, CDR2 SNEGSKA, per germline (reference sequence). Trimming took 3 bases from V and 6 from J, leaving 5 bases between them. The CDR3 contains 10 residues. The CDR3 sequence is CSASGKTQYF. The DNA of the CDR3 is TGCAGTGCTAGCGGGAAGACCCAGTACTTC.

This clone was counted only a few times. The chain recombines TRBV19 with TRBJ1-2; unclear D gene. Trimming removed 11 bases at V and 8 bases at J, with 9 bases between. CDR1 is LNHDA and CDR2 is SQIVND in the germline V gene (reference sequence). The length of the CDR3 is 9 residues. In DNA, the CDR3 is TGTGCCGCGGGAGAGGGCTACACCTTC. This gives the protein CAAGEGYTF.

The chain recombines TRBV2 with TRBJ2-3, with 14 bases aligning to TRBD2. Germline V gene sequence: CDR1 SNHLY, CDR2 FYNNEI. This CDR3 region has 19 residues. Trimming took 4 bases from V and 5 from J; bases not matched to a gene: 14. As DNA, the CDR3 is TGTGCCAGCAGTGGCCCACCTTTAAGACTAGCGGGAGGGGGAGATACGCAGTATTTT. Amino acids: CASSGPPLRLAGGGDTQYF.

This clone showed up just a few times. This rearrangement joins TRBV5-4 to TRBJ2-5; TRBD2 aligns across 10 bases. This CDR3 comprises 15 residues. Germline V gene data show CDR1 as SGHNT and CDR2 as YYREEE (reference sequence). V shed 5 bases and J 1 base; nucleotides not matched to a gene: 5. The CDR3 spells CASSLRLAGQETQYF. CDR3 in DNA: TGTGCCAGCAGTTTGAGACTAGCGGGCCAAGAGACCCAGTACTTC.

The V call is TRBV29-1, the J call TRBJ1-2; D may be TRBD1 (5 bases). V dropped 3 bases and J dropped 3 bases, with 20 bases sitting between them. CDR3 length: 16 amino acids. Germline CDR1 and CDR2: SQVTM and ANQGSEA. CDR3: CSVDPQGAGHHYGYTF. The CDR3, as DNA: TGCAGCGTTGACCCCCAAGGGGCAGGACATCACTATGGCTACACCTTC.

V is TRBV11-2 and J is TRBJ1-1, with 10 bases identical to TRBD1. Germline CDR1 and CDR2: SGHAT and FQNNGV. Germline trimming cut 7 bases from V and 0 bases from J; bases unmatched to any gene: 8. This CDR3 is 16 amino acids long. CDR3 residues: CASTPDRGRMNTEAFF. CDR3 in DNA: TGTGCCAGCACCCCAGACAGGGGGCGGATGAACACTGAAGCTTTCTTT. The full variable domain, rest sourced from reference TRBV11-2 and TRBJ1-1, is EAGVAQSPRYKIIEKRQSVAFWCNPISGHATLYWYQQILGQGPKLLIQFQNNGVVDDSQLPKDRFSAERLKGVDSTLKIQPAKLEDSAVYLCASTPDRGRMNTEAFFGQGTRLTVV.

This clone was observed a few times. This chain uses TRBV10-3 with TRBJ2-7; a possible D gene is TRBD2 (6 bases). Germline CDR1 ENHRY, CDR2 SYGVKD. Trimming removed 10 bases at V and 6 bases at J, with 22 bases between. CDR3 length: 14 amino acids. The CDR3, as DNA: TGTGCCACCTTCTCTGGCGGGAAGGTGGCCGAGCAGTACTTC. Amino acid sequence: CATFSGGKVAEQYF.